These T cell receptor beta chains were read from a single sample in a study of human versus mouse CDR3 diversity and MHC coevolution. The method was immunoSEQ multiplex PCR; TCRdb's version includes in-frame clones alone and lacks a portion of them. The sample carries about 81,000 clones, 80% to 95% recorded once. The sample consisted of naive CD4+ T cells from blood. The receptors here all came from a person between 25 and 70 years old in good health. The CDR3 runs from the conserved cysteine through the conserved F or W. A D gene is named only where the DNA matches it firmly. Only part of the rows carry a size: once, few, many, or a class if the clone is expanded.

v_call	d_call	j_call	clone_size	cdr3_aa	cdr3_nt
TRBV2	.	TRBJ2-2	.	CASSEWGQNTGELFF	TGTGCCAGCAGTGAATGGGGACAGAACACCGGGGAGCTGTTTTTT
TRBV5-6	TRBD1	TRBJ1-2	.	CASSPGTGEAYGYTF	TGTGCCAGCAGCCCCGGGACAGGGGAGGCCTATGGCTACACCTTC
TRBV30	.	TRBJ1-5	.	CAWSGQFDQPQHF	TGTGCCTGGAGTGGACAGTTTGATCAGCCCCAGCATTTT
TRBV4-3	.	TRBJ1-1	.	CASRPKQGMNTEAFF	TGCGCCAGCAGGCCTAAACAGGGCATGAACACTGAAGCTTTCTTT
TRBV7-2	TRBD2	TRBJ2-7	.	CASSLVAGGDYEQYF	TGTGCCAGCAGCTTAGTGGCGGGGGGGGACTACGAGCAGTACTTC
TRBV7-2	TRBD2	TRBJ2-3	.	CASSWTSGGAAGDTQYF	TGTGCCAGCAGCTGGACTAGCGGGGGCGCCGCTGGGGATACGCAGTATTTT
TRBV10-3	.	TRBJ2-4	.	CAISAVGATKNIQYF	TGTGCCATCAGTGCAGTGGGGGCGACCAAAAACATTCAGTACTTC
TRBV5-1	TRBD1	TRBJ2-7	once	CASSPAGTGGNEQYF	TGCGCCAGCAGCCCGGCCGGGACAGGGGGTAACGAGCAGTACTTC
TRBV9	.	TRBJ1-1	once	CASSRGGADTEAFF	TGTGCCAGCAGCCGGGGGGGCGCGGACACTGAAGCTTTCTTT
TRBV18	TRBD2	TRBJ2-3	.	CASSPRLAASTDTQYF	TGTGCCAGCTCTCCAAGACTAGCGGCTAGCACAGATACGCAGTATTTT
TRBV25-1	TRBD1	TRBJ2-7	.	CASTRGTGGSYEQYF	TGTGCCAGCACGCGGGGGACAGGGGGTTCCTACGAGCAGTACTTC
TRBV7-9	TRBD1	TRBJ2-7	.	CASSHTFRRQGGHEQYF	TGTGCCAGCAGCCACACTTTTAGGAGACAGGGGGGCCACGAGCAGTACTTC
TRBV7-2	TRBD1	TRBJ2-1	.	CASSPGTGVYNEQFF	TGTGCCAGCAGCCCCGGGACAGGGGTCTACAATGAGCAGTTCTTC
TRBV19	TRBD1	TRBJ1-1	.	CASSIQGVTEAFF	TGTGCCAGTAGTATACAGGGGGTCACTGAAGCTTTCTTT
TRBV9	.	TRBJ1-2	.	CASSEGPPGAFGYTF	TGTGCCAGCAGCGAGGGCCCCCCAGGGGCTTTCGGCTACACCTTC
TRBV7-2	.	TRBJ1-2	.	CASSPSTGSNYGYTF	TGTGCCAGCAGCCCCTCGACAGGATCTAACTATGGCTACACCTTC
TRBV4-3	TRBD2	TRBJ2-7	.	CASSQAGGPEQYF	TGCGCCAGCAGCCAAGCGGGGGGGCCCGAGCAGTACTTC
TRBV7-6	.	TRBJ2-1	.	CASSLAQGGVYNEQFF	TGTGCCAGCAGCTTAGCGCAAGGGGGAGTCTACAATGAGCAGTTCTTC
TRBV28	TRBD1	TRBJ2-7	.	CASSLRKDRAGSYEQYF	TGTGCCAGCAGTTTACGCAAAGACAGGGCGGGCTCCTACGAGCAGTACTTC
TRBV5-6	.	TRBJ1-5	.	CASSFRGWGQPQHF	TGTGCCAGCAGCTTCAGGGGCTGGGGTCAGCCCCAGCATTTT
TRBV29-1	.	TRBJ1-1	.	CSVDRGQNTEAFF	TGCAGCGTTGACCGGGGACAGAACACTGAAGCTTTCTTT
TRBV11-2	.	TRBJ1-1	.	CASSLGRANTEAFF	TGTGCCAGCAGCTTAGGCAGGGCGAACACTGAAGCTTTCTTT
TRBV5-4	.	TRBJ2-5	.	CASSGGETQYF	TGTGCCAGCAGCGGGGGGGAGACCCAGTACTTC
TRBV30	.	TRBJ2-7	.	CAWGELGATSYEQYF	TGTGCCTGGGGTGAGCTTGGGGCCACTTCCTACGAGCAGTACTTC
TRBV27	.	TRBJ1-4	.	CASSLGPEVGGEKLFF	TGTGCCAGCAGTTTAGGCCCGGAGGTCGGGGGGGAAAAACTGTTTTTT
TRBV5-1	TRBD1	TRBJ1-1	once	CASKQGASTEAFF	TGCGCCAGCAAACAGGGGGCGAGCACTGAAGCTTTCTTT
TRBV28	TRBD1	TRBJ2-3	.	CASSIRDSRTDTQYF	TGTGCCAGCAGTATCCGGGACAGCCGCACAGATACGCAGTATTTT
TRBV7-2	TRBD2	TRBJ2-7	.	CASSDRGPSGRGYEQYF	TGTGCCAGCAGTGACAGGGGGCCTAGCGGGAGGGGCTACGAGCAGTACTTC
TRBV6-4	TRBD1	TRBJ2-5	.	CASSADGQGGTQYF	TGTGCCAGCAGTGCCGACGGACAGGGAGGGACCCAGTACTTC
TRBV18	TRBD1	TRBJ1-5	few	CASSNQGDQPQHF	TGTGCCAGCTCTAACCAGGGGGATCAGCCCCAGCATTTT
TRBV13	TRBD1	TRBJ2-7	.	CASSVRTGTYEQYF	TGTGCCAGCAGCGTACGGACAGGGACCTACGAGCAGTACTTC
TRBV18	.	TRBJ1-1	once	CASSPTAQMNTEAFF	TGTGCCAGCTCACCGACAGCCCAAATGAACACTGAAGCTTTCTTT
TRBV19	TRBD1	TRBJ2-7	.	CASSAWDRGLNEQYF	TGTGCCAGTAGTGCCTGGGACAGGGGGTTAAACGAGCAGTACTTC
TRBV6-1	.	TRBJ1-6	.	CASRGQIYNSPLHF	TGTGCCAGCAGGGGACAAATTTATAATTCACCCCTCCACTTT
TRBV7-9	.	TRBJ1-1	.	CASSLRGDAEAFF	TGTGCCAGCAGCTTACGGGGGGACGCTGAAGCTTTCTTT
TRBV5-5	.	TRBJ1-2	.	CASSFWTPNYGYTF	TGTGCCAGCAGCTTCTGGACTCCTAACTATGGCTACACCTTC
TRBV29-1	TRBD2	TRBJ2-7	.	CSVGRTSGYEQYF	TGCAGCGTGGGGCGGACTAGCGGCTACGAGCAGTACTTC
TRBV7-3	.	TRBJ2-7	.	CASSLTPRVHEQYF	TGTGCCAGCAGCTTAACGCCCAGGGTCCACGAGCAGTACTTC
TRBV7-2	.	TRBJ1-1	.	CASIPPGREAFF	TGTGCCAGCATCCCCCCGGGGAGGGAAGCTTTCTTT
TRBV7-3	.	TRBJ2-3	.	CASSPARARTDTQYF	TGTGCCAGCAGCCCTGCGCGGGCCCGCACAGATACGCAGTATTTT
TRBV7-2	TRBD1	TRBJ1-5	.	CASSADTGGNQPQHF	TGTGCCAGCAGCGCAGATACAGGGGGCAATCAGCCCCAGCATTTT
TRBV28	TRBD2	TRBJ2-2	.	CASSLLPGGASGELFF	TGTGCCAGCAGTCTCCTCCCGGGGGGAGCTTCCGGGGAGCTGTTTTTT
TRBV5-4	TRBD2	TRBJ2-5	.	CASSLSAGGPGETQYF	TGTGCCAGCAGCTTGTCGGCGGGAGGGCCGGGAGAGACCCAGTACTTC
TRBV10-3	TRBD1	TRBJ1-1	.	CAIRGQGDTEAFF	TGTGCCATCAGGGGACAGGGGGACACTGAAGCTTTCTTT
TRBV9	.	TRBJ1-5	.	CASSPGGGWNQPQHF	TGTGCCAGCAGCCCCGGTGGGGGGTGGAATCAGCCCCAGCATTTT
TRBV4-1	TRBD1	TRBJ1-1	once	CASSQPGARGQDEAFF	TGCGCCAGCAGCCAACCTGGGGCGAGGGGGCAGGATGAAGCTTTCTTT
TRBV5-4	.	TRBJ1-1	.	CASSLEGTRNTEAFF	TGTGCCAGCAGCTTAGAGGGTACTAGAAACACTGAAGCTTTCTTT
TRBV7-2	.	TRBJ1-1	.	CASSLSPGALEAFF	TGTGCCAGCAGCTTAAGCCCTGGGGCACTCGAAGCTTTCTTT
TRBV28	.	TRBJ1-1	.	CATGATPNTEAFF	TGTGCCACAGGTGCGACACCGAACACTGAAGCTTTCTTT
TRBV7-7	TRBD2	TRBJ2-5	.	CASSETGLAIQETQYF	TGTGCCAGCAGCGAAACGGGACTAGCCATCCAAGAGACCCAGTACTTC
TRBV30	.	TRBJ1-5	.	CAWSDRGNQPQHF	TGTGCCTGGAGTGACCGGGGCAATCAGCCCCAGCATTTT
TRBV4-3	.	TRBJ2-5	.	CASSQVRSGTQYF	TGCGCCAGCAGCCAAGTAAGGTCAGGGACCCAGTACTTC
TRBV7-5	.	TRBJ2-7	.	CARSLGRARGCPYEQYF	TGTGCCAGAAGCTTGGGTCGGGCCAGGGGTTGTCCCTACGAGCAGTACTTC
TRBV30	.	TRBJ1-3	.	CAFGRVRNTIYF	TGTGCCTTTGGGAGGGTTCGAAACACCATATATTTT
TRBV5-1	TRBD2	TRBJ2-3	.	CASSLGLAGGTDTQYF	TGCGCCAGCAGCTTGGGACTAGCGGGGGGCACAGATACGCAGTATTTT
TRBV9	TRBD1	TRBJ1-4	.	CASSQGVGSEKLFF	TGTGCCAGCAGCCAGGGGGTTGGTAGTGAAAAACTGTTTTTT
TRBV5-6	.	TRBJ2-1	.	CASSSRGRGLNEQFF	TGTGCCAGCAGTTCTCGTGGCAGGGGTTTAAATGAGCAGTTCTTC
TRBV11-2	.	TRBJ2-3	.	CASSLSGTDTQYF	TGTGCCAGCAGCTTGAGTGGCACAGATACGCAGTATTTT
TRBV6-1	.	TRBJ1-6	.	CASSSETISPLHF	TGTGCCAGCAGTTCCGAGACTATTTCACCCCTCCACTTT